What follows are 6 T cell receptor beta chains derived from one specimen sequenced in a study of cytomegalovirus exposure and HLA in healthy donors. The method was immunoSEQ multiplex PCR; TCRdb's version includes in-frame clones alone and lacks a portion of them. The sample records tens of thousands of clones, over 85% being singletons. The sequencing sample was made of PBMCs. Receptor source: a man aged 18-30 years in good health and CMV-seropositive.

The table lists this clone with a count of one. This rearrangement joins TRBV11-3 to TRBJ2-1; TRBD2 agrees at 10 bases. Looked up from germline, CDR1 is SGHNT and CDR2 is YENEEA. The CDR3 runs to 12 residues. After removal of 8 bases from V and 8 bases from J, the junction contained 3 bases not matched to a gene. The CDR3 sequence is CASLAGGHEQFF. The CDR3 nucleotides are TGTGCCAGCTTAGCGGGGGGCCATGAGCAGTTCTTC.

Concerning this clone itself: In the same sample, other DNA sequences code for this CDR3. The chain is built from TRBV2 and TRBJ2-7; D is possibly TRBD2 (6 bases). CDR1 is SNHLY, CDR2 FYNNEI, per germline. This CDR3 is built from 11 residues. Trimming pared 7 bases from V and 4 bases from J, leaving 8 bases between. CDR3 sequence (DNA): TGTGCCAGCACCGGGGGATACGAGCAGTACTTC. As protein: CASTGGYEQYF.

V and J are TRBV7-3 and TRBJ2-1, with D perhaps TRBD1 (6 bases). Trimming left V 1 base short and J 3 bases short, with 16 bases between. Germline V CDR1 and CDR2: SGHTA, FQGTGA. The CDR3 has 17 residues. CDR3 nucleotides: TGTGCCAGCAGCTTAATAAGCCGGGCAGGGGACTACAATGAGCAGTTCTTC. Protein sequence: CASSLISRAGDYNEQFF.

The rearrangement uses TRBV18 and TRBJ1-1; 9 bases agree with TRBD1. Per the germline V gene, CDR1 is KGHSH and CDR2 is LQKENI. The CDR3 runs to 15 residues. Trimming at V came to 1 base and at J to 3 bases, leaving 3 bases not matched to a gene. The CDR3 DNA reads TGTGCCAGCTCACCACAACAGGGGGCGGACACTGAAGCTTTCTTT. Protein product: CASSPQQGADTEAFF.

The chain uses TRBV6-4 and TRBJ1-4; the match to TRBD1 covers 8 bases. V lost 8 bases to trimming and J lost 5 bases; unmatched junction nucleotides: 10. This CDR3 contains 15 residues. Per germline, CDR1 MRHNA and CDR2 SNTAGT. This CDR3 reads CASASDRGGNEKLFF. The DNA for the CDR3 is TGTGCCAGCGCTTCTGACAGGGGAGGGAATGAAAAACTGTTTTTT.

The rearrangement links TRBV9 to TRBJ2-5; 7 bases agree with TRBD2. The trim removed 0 bases at V and 2 bases at J, leaving 7 bases unmatched. CDR1 SGDLS and CDR2 YYNGEE come from the germline V gene. The CDR3 runs to 16 residues. The CDR3 bases are TGTGCCAGCAGCGTAGACCCGGCTAGCGGACAAGAGACCCAGTACTTC. This encodes CASSVDPASGQETQYF. The full variable domain, completed using reference TRBV9 and TRBJ2-5, is DSGVTQTPKHLITATGQRVTLRCSPRSGDLSVYWYQQSLDQGLQFLIQYYNGEERAKGNILERFSAQQFPDLHSELNLSSLELGDSALYFCASSVDPASGQETQYFGPGTRLLVL.